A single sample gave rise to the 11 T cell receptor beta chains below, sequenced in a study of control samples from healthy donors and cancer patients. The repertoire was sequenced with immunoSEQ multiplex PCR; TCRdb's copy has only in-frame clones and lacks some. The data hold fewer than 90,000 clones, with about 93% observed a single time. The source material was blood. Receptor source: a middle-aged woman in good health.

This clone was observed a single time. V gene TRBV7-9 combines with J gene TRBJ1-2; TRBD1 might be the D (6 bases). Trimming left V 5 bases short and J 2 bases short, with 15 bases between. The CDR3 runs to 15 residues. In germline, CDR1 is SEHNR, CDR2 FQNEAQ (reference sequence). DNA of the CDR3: TGTGCCAGCAGCGATTCAAACAGGGTAAACTATGGCTACACCTTC. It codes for CASSDSNRVNYGYTF.

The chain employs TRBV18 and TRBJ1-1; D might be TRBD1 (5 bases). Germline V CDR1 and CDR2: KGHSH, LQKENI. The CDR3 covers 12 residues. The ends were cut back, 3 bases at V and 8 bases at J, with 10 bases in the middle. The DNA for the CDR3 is TGTGCCAGCTCACCGACAGACGCCGAAGCTTTCTTT. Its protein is CASSPTDAEAFF.

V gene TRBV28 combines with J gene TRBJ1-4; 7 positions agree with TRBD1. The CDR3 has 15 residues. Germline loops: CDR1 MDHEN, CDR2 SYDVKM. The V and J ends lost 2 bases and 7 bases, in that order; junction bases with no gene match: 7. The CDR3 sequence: CASSLGRGRREKLFF. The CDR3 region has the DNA TGTGCCAGCAGTTTAGGGAGGGGGCGGCGTGAAAAACTGTTTTTT.

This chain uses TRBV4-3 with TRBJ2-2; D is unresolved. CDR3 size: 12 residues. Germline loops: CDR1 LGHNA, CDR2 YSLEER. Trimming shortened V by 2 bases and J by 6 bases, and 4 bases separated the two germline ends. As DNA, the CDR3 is TGCGCCAGCAGCCAACTATCCGGGGAGCTGTTTTTT. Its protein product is CASSQLSGELFF.

The CDR3 reads CASRGRDEQFF. For the CDR3, the DNA is TGTGCCAGCAGAGGTCGTGATGAGCAGTTCTTC. V usage is TRBV12-3 or TRBV12-4 and J usage is TRBJ2-1; D gene unclear. CDR3 length: 11 residues. The V end lost 6 bases, the J end lost 8 bases, and 8 bases lay between the germline ends.

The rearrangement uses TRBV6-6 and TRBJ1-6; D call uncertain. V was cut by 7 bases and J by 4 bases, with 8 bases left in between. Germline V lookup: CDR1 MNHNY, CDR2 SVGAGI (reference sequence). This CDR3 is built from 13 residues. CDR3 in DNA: TGTGCCAGCATAGAGGTATATAATTCACCCCTCCACTTT. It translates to CASIEVYNSPLHF.

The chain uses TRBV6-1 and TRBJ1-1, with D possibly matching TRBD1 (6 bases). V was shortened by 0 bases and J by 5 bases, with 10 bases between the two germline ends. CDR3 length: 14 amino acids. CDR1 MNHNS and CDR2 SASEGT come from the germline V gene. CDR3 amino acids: CASSEAGGGTEAFF. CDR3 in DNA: TGTGCCAGCAGTGAAGCGGGAGGGGGGACTGAAGCTTTCTTT.

The CDR3 DNA is TGTGCCAGCAGTTTATTGGGCGGGGATTGGTATGGCTACACCTTC. This sequence encodes CASSLLGGDWYGYTF. J is TRBJ1-2 and V is TRBV27; D remains unclear. Germline lookup yields CDR1 MNHEY and CDR2 SMNVEV (reference sequence). This CDR3 is 15 amino acids long. V dropped 1 base and J dropped 5 bases, with 14 bases sitting between them.

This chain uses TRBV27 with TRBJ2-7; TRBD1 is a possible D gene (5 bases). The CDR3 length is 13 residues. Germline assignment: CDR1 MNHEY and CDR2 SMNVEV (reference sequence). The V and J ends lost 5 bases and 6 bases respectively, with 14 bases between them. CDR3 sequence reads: CASSPRTPREQYF. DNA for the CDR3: TGTGCCAGCAGTCCGAGGACACCCCGCGAGCAGTACTTC.

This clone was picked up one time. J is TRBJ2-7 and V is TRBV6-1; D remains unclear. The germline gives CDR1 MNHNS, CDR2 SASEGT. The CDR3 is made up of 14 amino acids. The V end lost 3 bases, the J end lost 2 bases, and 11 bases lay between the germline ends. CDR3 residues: CASSDYPPPYEQYF. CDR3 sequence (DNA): TGTGCCAGCAGTGATTATCCGCCGCCCTACGAGCAGTACTTC.

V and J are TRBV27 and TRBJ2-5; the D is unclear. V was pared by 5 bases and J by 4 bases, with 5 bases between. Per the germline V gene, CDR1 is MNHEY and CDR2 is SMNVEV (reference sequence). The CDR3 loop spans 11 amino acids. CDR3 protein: CASSPPETQYF. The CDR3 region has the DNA TGTGCCAGCAGTCCCCCAGAGACCCAGTACTTC.